Listed below are T cell receptor beta chains from one sample, sequenced in a study of PD-1 blockade in classical Hodgkin lymphoma. Method: immunoSEQ multiplex PCR; TCRdb's copy keeps in-frame clones and lacks some. The sample yields 30,000 to 40,000 clones, roughly four fifths seen once. The sequences come from peripheral blood mononuclear cells (PBMCs), collected at baseline. These receptors originate from a human donor with classical Hodgkin lymphoma. CDR3s include the opening cysteine and the closing phenylalanine or tryptophan. A D gene is named only where the DNA matches it firmly. Only part of the rows carry a size: once, few, many, or a class if the clone is expanded.

CASSPDRVVYTEAFF TGTGCCAGCAGCCCGGACAGGGTGGTTTACACTGAAGCTTTCTTT . TRBJ1-1 TRBD1 TRBV7-2
CASSLAGTRETQYF TGTGCTAGCAGCTTAGCGGGGACTAGGGAGACCCAGTACTTC . TRBJ2-5 TRBD2 TRBV7-7
CASSSQGAQHF TGTGCCAGCAGTTCCCAGGGGGCCCAGCATTTT . TRBJ1-5 TRBD1 TRBV6-5
CASSVATGAWETQYF TGTGCCAGCAGCGTAGCAACCGGGGCCTGGGAGACCCAGTACTTC few TRBJ2-5 . TRBV9
CAWSLASYEQYF TGTGCCTGGAGCCTGGCCTCCTACGAGCAGTACTTC . TRBJ2-7 . TRBV30
CASSQDVRTGEGTEAFF TGTGCCAGCAGCCAAGATGTCAGGACAGGGGAAGGCACTGAAGCTTTCTTT . TRBJ1-1 TRBD1 TRBV4-2
CASQIPSNTEAFF TGTGCCAGCCAAATTCCCTCGAACACTGAAGCTTTCTTT once TRBJ1-1 . TRBV28
CASSFRQIGNTIYF TGTGCCAGCAGCTTCAGACAGATTGGAAACACCATATATTTT few TRBJ1-3 . TRBV7-9
CASSLGGTGVPLYEQYF TGTGCCAGCAGCTTAGGGGGGACAGGAGTCCCCCTCTACGAGCAGTACTTC . TRBJ2-7 TRBD1 TRBV7-6
CASSLDVYEQYF TGTGCCAGCAGCTTGGACGTTTACGAGCAGTACTTC . TRBJ2-7 . TRBV5-5
CASSSSFKQFF TGTGCCAGCAGCTCCTCGTTCAAGCAGTTCTTC . TRBJ2-1 . TRBV28
CAISQTGNTEAFF TGTGCCATCAGCCAGACAGGGAACACTGAAGCTTTCTTT . TRBJ1-1 . TRBV10-3
CASSGNHNQPQHF TGTGCCAGCAGCGGGAACCATAATCAGCCCCAGCATTTT . TRBJ1-5 . TRBV7-9
CASSKDWGGANTDTQYF TGTGCCAGCAGCAAAGATTGGGGAGGGGCCAACACAGATACGCAGTATTTT . TRBJ2-3 . TRBV21-1
CASQIQGEPEAFF TGCGCCAGCCAAATACAAGGAGAACCTGAAGCTTTCTTT . TRBJ1-1 . TRBV10-1
CASSLGWQPNTEAFF TGTGCCAGCAGCTTGGGCTGGCAGCCGAACACTGAAGCTTTCTTT . TRBJ1-1 . TRBV5-8
CASTLSGGTYNEQFF TGTGCCAGCACCTTAAGCGGGGGAACTTACAATGAGCAGTTCTTC . TRBJ2-1 TRBD2 TRBV5-4
CATRGVSYEQYF TGTGCCACAAGAGGCGTTTCCTACGAGCAGTACTTC . TRBJ2-7 . TRBV6-5
CASSLGSQEKLFF TGTGCCAGCAGCTTAGGGTCACAGGAAAAACTGTTTTTT . TRBJ1-4 . TRBV7-6
CASSLAGSSNQPQHF TGCGCCAGCAGTTTAGCGGGATCAAGCAATCAGCCCCAGCATTTT . TRBJ1-5 . TRBV5-1
CAWRRGRNSPLHF TGTGCCTGGAGACGGGGGAGGAATTCACCCCTCCACTTT . TRBJ1-6 . TRBV30
CASSPASSEDQPQHF TGTGCCAGCTCACCAGCCAGCAGTGAGGATCAGCCCCAGCATTTT . TRBJ1-5 . TRBV18
CASSLGQRDTEAFF TGCGCCAGCAGCTTGGGGCAACGAGACACTGAAGCTTTCTTT . TRBJ1-1 . TRBV5-1
CASTAAGLGNGYTF TGTGCCAGCACCGCCGCAGGGCTCGGAAATGGCTACACCTTC . TRBJ1-2 . TRBV7-8
CASTQGNSPGNTIYF TGTGCCAGCACCCAGGGGAACAGTCCTGGAAACACCATATATTTT . TRBJ1-3 . TRBV2
CSVAGGLNTEAFF TGCAGCGTTGCTGGGGGCTTGAACACTGAAGCTTTCTTT . TRBJ1-1 . TRBV29-1
CASSPSSEYFEQYF TGTGCCAGCTCACCCTCCTCGGAATACTTTGAGCAGTACTTC . TRBJ2-7 . TRBV18
CASSPSGRSSGEQYF TGCGCCAGCAGCCCTTCGGGACGCTCCTCGGGGGAGCAGTACTTC . TRBJ2-7 . TRBV5-1
CASSSPGTYYNSPLHF TGTGCCAGCAGCTCTCCCGGGACCTATTATAATTCACCCCTCCACTTT . TRBJ1-6 . TRBV5-6
CSVEDRRSTDTQYF TGCAGCGTTGAAGATCGACGGAGCACAGATACGCAGTATTTT . TRBJ2-3 . TRBV29-1
CASSSQGDYNEQFF TGTGCCAGCAGCTCTCAGGGGGATTACAATGAGCAGTTCTTC . TRBJ2-1 TRBD1 TRBV7-2
CSAQTDTEAFF TGCAGTGCTCAGACGGACACTGAAGCTTTCTTT . TRBJ1-1 . TRBV20-1
CASSPRGTGVTDTQYF TGTGCCAGCAGCCCGCGCGGGACAGGGGTCACAGATACGCAGTATTTT . TRBJ2-3 TRBD1 TRBV9